The rows below give T cell receptor beta chains drawn from one sample of a study of blood T cell repertoires in COVID-19. Repertoires were generated with immunoSEQ multiplex PCR, while TCRdb's copy carries only in-frame clones and drops some. The sample carries 170,000 or so clones, around four fifths recorded once. Sequencing used peripheral blood. The source is a woman aged 55-69 years with acute or convalescent COVID-19. Each CDR3 is given with its conserved first and last residue. The D gene is left open where the match is weak. Expanded clones get a size class; other rows say once, few or many, or leave the size out.

CDR3: CASSKLVLAGGGETQYF
DNA: TGTGCCAGCAGCAAACTCGTGCTAGCGGGGGGCGGGGAGACCCAGTACTTC
D: NA
J: TRBJ2-5
V: TRBV21-1
size: NA

CDR3: CASSYSGQGPSYAFF
DNA: TGTGCCAGCAGTTACTCGGGACAGGGGCCCAGTTACGCTTTCTTT
D: TRBD1
J: TRBJ1-1
V: TRBV6-6
size: few

CDR3: CATSGLRAGEGEKLFF
DNA: TGTGCCACCTCCGGGCTCAGGGCGGGGGAAGGTGAAAAACTGTTTTTT
D: NA
J: TRBJ1-4
V: TRBV2
size: NA

CDR3: CASSNRGRNTIYF
DNA: TGTGCCAGCAGCAACAGGGGAAGAAACACCATATATTTT
D: TRBD1
J: TRBJ1-3
V: TRBV6-5
size: NA

CDR3: CASSQDRTGENYGYTF
DNA: TGTGCCAGCAGCCAAGATCGGACAGGGGAAAACTATGGCTACACCTTC
D: TRBD1
J: TRBJ1-2
V: TRBV4-2
size: NA

CDR3: CASSQDAKRGYIQYF
DNA: TGTGCCAGCAGCCAAGACGCTAAGCGGGGCTACATTCAGTACTTC
D: TRBD2
J: TRBJ2-4
V: TRBV14
size: NA

CDR3: CASSYATGIYGYTF
DNA: TGTGCCAGCAGTTACGCCACAGGGATCTATGGCTACACCTTC
D: NA
J: TRBJ1-2
V: TRBV6-6
size: NA

CDR3: CASSIRVGEAFF
DNA: TGTGCCAGCAGCATAAGAGTCGGGGAAGCTTTCTTT
D: NA
J: TRBJ1-1
V: TRBV7-2
size: NA

CDR3: CASSFEVSEAFF
DNA: TGTGCCAGCAGCTTCGAGGTCTCTGAAGCTTTCTTT
D: NA
J: TRBJ1-1
V: TRBV7-9
size: NA

CDR3: CASSYLGGSQNTEAFF
DNA: TGTGCCAGCAGTTACTTGGGGGGGTCCCAGAACACTGAAGCTTTCTTT
D: NA
J: TRBJ1-1
V: TRBV6-5
size: many

CDR3: CASSQSTGGKRSDTQYF
DNA: TGTGCCAGCAGCCAATCGACAGGGGGGAAGAGGTCAGATACGCAGTATTTT
D: TRBD1
J: TRBJ2-3
V: TRBV11-3
size: NA

CDR3: CASSQGVRGYSYEQYF
DNA: TGTGCCAGCAGCCAAGGAGTCAGGGGCTACTCCTACGAGCAGTACTTC
D: NA
J: TRBJ2-7
V: TRBV14
size: NA

CDR3: CASSTTGSYEQYF
DNA: TGCGCCAGCAGCACCACGGGTAGCTACGAGCAGTACTTC
D: NA
J: TRBJ2-7
V: TRBV5-1
size: few

CDR3: CASSPPTGKQYGYTF
DNA: TGTGCCAGCAGCCCCCCGACAGGGAAGCAGTATGGCTACACCTTC
D: TRBD1
J: TRBJ1-2
V: TRBV5-4
size: NA

CDR3: CASSREDPGGHNEQFF
DNA: TGCGCCAGCAGCCGAGAGGATCCAGGGGGACACAATGAGCAGTTCTTC
D: TRBD1
J: TRBJ2-1
V: TRBV4-3
size: once

CDR3: CASSRTGVNNSPLHF
DNA: TGTGCCAGCAGCAGGACAGGGGTGAATAATTCACCCCTCCACTTT
D: TRBD1
J: TRBJ1-6
V: TRBV6-5
size: NA

CDR3: CASSPANKATGEKLFF
DNA: TGTGCCAGCTCACCTGCGAATAAGGCAACGGGGGAAAAACTGTTTTTT
D: NA
J: TRBJ1-4
V: TRBV18
size: NA

CDR3: CASSPDRVGNQPQHF
DNA: TGTGCCAGCAGTCCGGACAGGGTAGGGAATCAGCCCCAGCATTTT
D: TRBD1
J: TRBJ1-5
V: TRBV2
size: NA

CDR3: CASSLYPGWETQYF
DNA: TGTGCCAGCAGTTTATATCCGGGGTGGGAGACCCAGTACTTC
D: NA
J: TRBJ2-5
V: TRBV27
size: NA

CDR3: CASSQDFSGNYGYTF
DNA: TGTGCCAGCAGCCAAGATTTCAGCGGGAACTATGGCTACACCTTC
D: NA
J: TRBJ1-2
V: TRBV3-1/TRBV3-2
size: NA

CDR3: CASSTLPSGVAESYEQYF
DNA: TGTGCCAGCAGCACACTCCCCTCGGGTGTTGCGGAATCCTACGAGCAGTACTTC
D: NA
J: TRBJ2-7
V: TRBV7-2
size: NA

CDR3: CASSLGLSRRSYNEQFF
DNA: TGTGCCAGCAGCTTGGGGTTGTCTAGACGGTCCTACAATGAGCAGTTCTTC
D: NA
J: TRBJ2-1
V: TRBV5-4
size: NA

CDR3: CASSPRTTSGGELFF
DNA: TGTGCCAGCTCACCACGAACCACTAGCGGGGGGGAGCTGTTTTTT
D: TRBD2
J: TRBJ2-2
V: TRBV18
size: NA

CDR3: CASSFGDTSTDTQYF
DNA: TGTGCCAGCAGCTTTGGGGACACCAGCACAGATACGCAGTATTTT
D: NA
J: TRBJ2-3
V: TRBV7-2
size: NA

CDR3: CASSQVAGRAFF
DNA: TGTGCCAGCAGCCAGGTGGCCGGGAGGGCTTTCTTT
D: NA
J: TRBJ1-1
V: TRBV3-1/TRBV3-2
size: NA

CDR3: CAIGLGTSGQGKGEAFF
DNA: TGTGCCATCGGCTTGGGTACTTCGGGACAGGGGAAAGGTGAAGCTTTCTTT
D: TRBD1
J: TRBJ1-1
V: TRBV10-3
size: NA

CDR3: CASSRTGGNTDTQYF
DNA: TGTGCCAGCAGTCGGACAGGGGGCAACACAGATACGCAGTATTTT
D: TRBD1
J: TRBJ2-3
V: TRBV28
size: NA

CDR3: CSASSGTPTLYEQYF
DNA: TGCAGTGCTAGTTCCGGGACACCTACCCTCTACGAGCAGTACTTC
D: NA
J: TRBJ2-7
V: TRBV20-1
size: NA

CDR3: CAISPGTGLNEKLFF
DNA: TGTGCCATCAGTCCTGGGACAGGCCTTAATGAAAAACTGTTTTTT
D: TRBD1
J: TRBJ1-4
V: TRBV10-3
size: NA

CDR3: CASSYSPGVQYF
DNA: TGTGCCAGCAGTTACTCGCCAGGGGTGCAGTACTTC
D: NA
J: TRBJ2-7
V: TRBV6-5
size: NA

CDR3: CASSPQRGNYGYTF
DNA: TGTGCCAGCAGCCCCCAACGGGGTAACTATGGCTACACCTTC
D: NA
J: TRBJ1-2
V: TRBV7-2
size: NA

CDR3: CASSLGVWGSPLHF
DNA: TGCGCCAGCAGCCTAGGGGTCTGGGGTTCACCCCTCCACTTT
D: NA
J: TRBJ1-6
V: TRBV5-1
size: NA

CDR3: CASSPFRGPTEAFF
DNA: TGTGCCAGCAGCCCGTTCAGGGGGCCCACTGAAGCTTTCTTT
D: TRBD1
J: TRBJ1-1
V: TRBV11-2
size: NA

CDR3: CAWSERGTRTDTQYF
DNA: TGTGCCTGGAGTGAGCGGGGGACCCGCACAGATACGCAGTATTTT
D: TRBD2
J: TRBJ2-3
V: TRBV30
size: NA

CDR3: CASSSSTSAYYNEQFF
DNA: TGTGCCAGCAGCTCCTCCACTAGCGCCTACTACAATGAGCAGTTCTTC
D: TRBD2
J: TRBJ2-1
V: TRBV7-3
size: NA

CDR3: CASRVNHGGADTQYF
DNA: TGTGCCAGCAGGGTTAACCATGGGGGGGCAGATACGCAGTATTTT
D: TRBD2
J: TRBJ2-3
V: TRBV6-6
size: NA

CDR3: CASSRVGTGKDEQYF
DNA: TGTGCCAGCAGCCGTGTTGGGACAGGGAAGGACGAGCAGTACTTC
D: TRBD1
J: TRBJ2-7
V: TRBV7-2
size: NA

CDR3: CASSRTSGSQGELFF
DNA: TGTGCCAGCAGCAGGACTAGCGGTTCCCAGGGGGAGCTGTTTTTT
D: TRBD2
J: TRBJ2-2
V: TRBV4-2
size: NA

CDR3: CASSETYRDLRTDTQYF
DNA: TGTGCCAGCAGCGAAACATACCGGGACTTACGCACAGATACGCAGTATTTT
D: NA
J: TRBJ2-3
V: TRBV7-9
size: NA

CDR3: CASSLDSRQETQYF
DNA: TGCGCCAGCAGCTTGGACAGCCGTCAAGAGACCCAGTACTTC
D: NA
J: TRBJ2-5
V: TRBV5-1
size: NA

CDR3: CASSQDPGGVGYGYTF
DNA: TGCGCCAGCAGCCAAGATCCGGGCGGGGTTGGCTATGGCTACACCTTC
D: NA
J: TRBJ1-2
V: TRBV4-3
size: once

CDR3: CSASVRGWYEQYF
DNA: TGCAGTGCTAGTGTCAGGGGGTGGTACGAGCAGTACTTC
D: TRBD1
J: TRBJ2-7
V: TRBV20-1
size: NA

CDR3: CASSSDSYSNQPQHF
DNA: TGTGCCAGCAGTTCCGACAGTTATAGCAATCAGCCCCAGCATTTT
D: NA
J: TRBJ1-5
V: TRBV28
size: NA

CDR3: CASSKTWGGRTEAFF
DNA: TGTGCCAGCAGTAAGACTTGGGGCGGGAGAACTGAAGCTTTCTTT
D: NA
J: TRBJ1-1
V: TRBV27
size: NA

CDR3: CASSNFQGREAFF
DNA: TGTGCCAGCAGTAACTTCCAGGGGAGGGAGGCTTTCTTT
D: NA
J: TRBJ1-1
V: TRBV12-3/TRBV12-4
size: NA

CDR3: CASSLSGQGYSYNSPLHF
DNA: TGTGCCAGCAGTTTATCCGGACAGGGATATTCCTATAATTCACCCCTCCACTTT
D: TRBD1
J: TRBJ1-6
V: TRBV27
size: NA

CDR3: CASRYSGLSYEQYF
DNA: TGTGCCAGCCGGTATTCGGGACTATCCTACGAGCAGTACTTC
D: TRBD2
J: TRBJ2-7
V: TRBV6-6
size: NA

CDR3: CASSLAGLNSPLHF
DNA: TGTGCCAGCAGCTTGGCGGGGTTAAATTCACCCCTCCACTTT
D: NA
J: TRBJ1-6
V: TRBV5-4
size: NA

CDR3: CASSPGQGSQPQHF
DNA: TGTGCCAGCTCACCGGGGCAGGGTAGTCAGCCCCAGCATTTT
D: NA
J: TRBJ1-5
V: TRBV18
size: NA

CDR3: CASSDRGRNEKLFF
DNA: TGTGCCAGCAGTGACAGGGGGCGGAATGAAAAACTGTTTTTT
D: TRBD1
J: TRBJ1-4
V: TRBV25-1
size: NA

CDR3: CASSQPGQGANYGYTF
DNA: TGTGCCAGCAGCCAACCGGGACAGGGGGCTAACTATGGCTACACCTTC
D: TRBD1
J: TRBJ1-2
V: TRBV4-2
size: once

CDR3: CASSTDSNYYGYTF
DNA: TGTGCCAGCAGCACGGACAGTAATTACTATGGCTACACCTTC
D: NA
J: TRBJ1-2
V: TRBV5-5
size: few

CDR3: CASRFPQGVNSPLHF
DNA: TGTGCCAGCAGGTTCCCCCAGGGCGTTAATTCACCCCTCCACTTT
D: NA
J: TRBJ1-6
V: TRBV28
size: few

CDR3: CASSRRASGGRTDTQYF
DNA: TGTGCCAGCAGCCGGCGGGCTAGCGGGGGGCGCACAGATACGCAGTATTTT
D: TRBD2
J: TRBJ2-3
V: TRBV5-6
size: NA